The sequence of this T cell receptor (beta chain) was determined in a study of beta chain features in type 1 diabetes. V lost 6 bases and J 1 base, leaving 19 bases between the germline ends. CDR3 length equals 16 residues. Looked up from germline, CDR1 is SGHTA and CDR2 is FQGNSA. Study findings and constraints: In the patient group, naive, central memory and Treg TCRB repertoires seemed more alike than in the healthy donor group. A moderate, significant TCRB CDR3 shortening appeared in type 1 diabetes across four CD4+ subsets.

Staining for CD45RO/CCR7/CD25/CD127/CD95/CD27 allowed sorting of CD4+ naive, central memory, regulatory and stem cell-like memory cells. With regard to this clone: Its specificity is unknown.

The whole isolated RNA underwent reverse transcription, so sequencing captured expressed TCRB transcripts. Only in-frame clones appear in the TCRdb table, and some are missing; sequencing was by immunoSEQ multiplex PCR. The sample has about 650,000 clones; about an eighth are singletons. The sample consisted of naive CD4+ T cells from blood. V gene TRBV7-2 combines with J gene TRBJ2-7, with D maybe TRBD2 (5 bases). This clonotype originated in a man aged 25-45 years with type 1 diabetes. The CDR3 loop reads CASSLRGRMESYEQYF. The CDR3 nucleotides are TGTGCCAGCAGTCTAAGAGGGCGCATGGAGTCCTACGAGCAGTACTTC.